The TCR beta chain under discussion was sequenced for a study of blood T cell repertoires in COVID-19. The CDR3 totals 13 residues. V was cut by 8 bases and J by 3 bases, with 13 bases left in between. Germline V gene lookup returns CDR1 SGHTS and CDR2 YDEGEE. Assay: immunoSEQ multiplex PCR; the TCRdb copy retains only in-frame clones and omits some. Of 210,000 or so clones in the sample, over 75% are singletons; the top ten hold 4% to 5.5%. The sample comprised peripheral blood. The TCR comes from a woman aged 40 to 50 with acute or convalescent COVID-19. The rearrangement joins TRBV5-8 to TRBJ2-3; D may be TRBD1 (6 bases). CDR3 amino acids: CARSDRTTDTQYF. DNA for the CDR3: TGTGCCAGGAGTGACAGGACAACAGATACGCAGTATTTT.